Below, one T cell receptor beta chain is given with its context. The record originates from a study of control samples from healthy donors and cancer patients. Clones were sequenced by immunoSEQ multiplex PCR, and TCRdb holds only the in-frame ones, with some missing. This table has about 140,000 clones, approximately 90% appearing once. V was pared by 1 base and J by 6 bases, with 20 bases between. The CDR3 is 17 residues long. In germline, CDR1 is SGHVS, CDR2 FQNEAQ. The chain combines TRBV7-8 with TRBJ2-3; maybe TRBD2 (5 bases). Sequenced material: blood. This sequence was found in a woman between 25 and 40 years old in good health. The CDR3 bases are TGTGCCAGCAGCTTAGTATTCGGCGGTCCCCGAGGGGATACGCAGTATTTT. Its translation: CASSLVFGGPRGDTQYF.